Listed below are T cell receptor beta chains from one sample, sequenced in a study of blood T cells in healthy people across ages. One entry per CDR3 protein results from TCRdb running MiXCR on the 5' RACE reads. The sample lists roughly 800,000 distinct CDR3 sequences, 55% to 75% occurring once. The sample was blood. Receptor source: a man aged 25-45 years in good health. Each CDR3 is given with its conserved first and last residue. Fields, in order: clone size, J gene, V gene, CDR3 protein. A row's size may be missing; if present it is once, few, many or a size class.

size: few; J: TRBJ2-1; V: TRBV4-1; CDR3: CASSQSPGQGTNEQFF
size: .; J: TRBJ1-5; V: TRBV6-1; CDR3: CASSETVGDQPQHF
size: .; J: TRBJ2-3; V: TRBV20-1; CDR3: CSADSGSPNTDTQYF
size: .; J: TRBJ1-5; V: TRBV6-6; CDR3: CASSYSPKQGRGGAQHF
size: few; J: TRBJ2-5; V: TRBV14; CDR3: CASSQNRRGVATQYF
size: .; J: TRBJ2-3; V: TRBV13; CDR3: CASSTSVDTQYF
size: few; J: TRBJ2-7; V: TRBV3-1; CDR3: CASSQSPDPYEQYF
size: .; J: TRBJ2-2; V: TRBV12-3/TRBV12-4; CDR3: CASRGGLAGVDTGELFF
size: .; J: TRBJ1-4; V: TRBV29-1; CDR3: CSVQEGGDEKLFF
size: .; J: TRBJ2-5; V: TRBV6-5; CDR3: CAGSYGRGESAGKYF
size: .; J: TRBJ2-7; V: TRBV18; CDR3: CASSPPSTPGEQYF
size: .; J: .; V: TRBV4-2; CDR3: CASSQAGTTSRNIQYF
size: .; J: TRBJ2-1; V: TRBV3-1; CDR3: CASSQDLARAGGDDQFF
size: once; J: TRBJ1-2; V: TRBV30; CDR3: CAWGGAPEPPPPYTF
size: .; J: TRBJ2-3; V: TRBV20-1; CDR3: CSARDWASDTQYF
size: few; J: TRBJ1-2; V: TRBV12-3/TRBV12-4; CDR3: CASSPDHHYGYTF
size: .; J: TRBJ1-2; V: TRBV5-4; CDR3: CASSLGDRGCGYTF
size: .; J: TRBJ1-2; V: TRBV9; CDR3: CASLGTGRYGYTF
size: .; J: TRBJ2-5; V: TRBV7-6; CDR3: CASSLARLGEQYF
size: .; J: TRBJ2-1; V: TRBV12-5; CDR3: CASVEGGGTLQFF
size: .; J: TRBJ2-1; V: TRBV15; CDR3: CATSRGGQGSNEQFF
size: .; J: TRBJ2-1; V: TRBV7-9; CDR3: CASSLAGGRRDEQFF
size: .; J: TRBJ2-1; V: TRBV20-1; CDR3: CSARDFRVNSYNEQFF
size: .; J: TRBJ2-5; V: TRBV20-1; CDR3: CSARTSGARTQYF
size: .; J: TRBJ2-5; V: TRBV4-2; CDR3: CASSQVARTQETQYF
size: .; J: TRBJ2-5; V: TRBV18; CDR3: CASSRGQGAGETQYF
size: once; J: TRBJ1-2; V: TRBV7-2; CDR3: CASSLGTGAGYGYTF
size: .; J: TRBJ2-1; V: TRBV7-2; CDR3: CASSLGETSGRVPYNEQFF
size: .; J: TRBJ2-7; V: TRBV20-1; CDR3: CSALPRASYEQYF
size: .; J: TRBJ2-5; V: TRBV13; CDR3: CASSSPAGIHNEQYF
size: .; J: TRBJ1-4; V: TRBV5-1; CDR3: CASSLSGQATNEKLFF
size: .; J: TRBJ2-3; V: TRBV18; CDR3: CASSPGTGNTDTQYF
size: few; J: TRBJ2-3; V: TRBV5-1; CDR3: CASSDRVWDTQYF
size: few; J: TRBJ2-7; V: TRBV20-1; CDR3: CSAAPPIRGIHEQYF
size: .; J: TRBJ2-1; V: TRBV12-3/TRBV12-4; CDR3: CASRIKAGRDEQFF
size: few; J: TRBJ2-4; V: TRBV27; CDR3: CASSLSFGTGIPLAKNIQYF
size: .; J: TRBJ2-3; V: TRBV4-2; CDR3: CASSRTGGRSGSTDTQYF
size: .; J: TRBJ2-3; V: TRBV7-2; CDR3: CASSLGPPTDTQYF
size: .; J: .; V: TRBV6-1; CDR3: CASSELASGGAAYNEQYF
size: .; J: TRBJ2-7; V: TRBV7-2; CDR3: CASSLARVSYEQYF
size: .; J: .; V: TRBV18; CDR3: CASAPLLAGGVYEQYF
size: .; J: TRBJ2-1; V: TRBV5-1; CDR3: CASSFDVLGHDEQFF
size: .; J: TRBJ2-1; V: TRBV11-2; CDR3: CASSLDGAVRPYNEQFF
size: .; J: TRBJ2-7; V: TRBV7-2; CDR3: CASSKQGYEQYF
size: many; J: TRBJ2-7; V: TRBV12-3/TRBV12-4; CDR3: CASSTRQGSEQYF
size: .; J: TRBJ2-4; V: TRBV4-3; CDR3: CASSQVYTGTKNIQYF
size: .; J: TRBJ2-7; V: TRBV10-3; CDR3: CAIKSGGARYEQYF
size: .; J: .; V: TRBV20-1; CDR3: CSASPVDHSYNEQYF
size: .; J: TRBJ1-2; V: TRBV29-1; CDR3: CSVDLLSDYGYTF
size: .; J: TRBJ2-5; V: TRBV28; CDR3: CASSSTSGIEQYF
size: once; J: TRBJ1-2; V: TRBV3-1; CDR3: CASSQDTRPMGTTNYGYTF
size: .; J: TRBJ1-2; V: TRBV28; CDR3: CASSPRLGIYGYTF
size: .; J: TRBJ1-1; V: TRBV12-3/TRBV12-4; CDR3: CASSFGAGGLNTEAFF
size: once; J: TRBJ2-5; V: TRBV9; CDR3: CASSVESGQETQYF
size: few; J: TRBJ2-1; V: TRBV5-1; CDR3: CASSLGTDNNEQFF
size: few; J: TRBJ2-7; V: TRBV20-1; CDR3: CSARPTGPGSYEQYF
size: .; J: TRBJ1-5; V: TRBV6-5; CDR3: CASSYMWTKDQPQHF
size: .; J: TRBJ2-3; V: TRBV6-1; CDR3: CASSDMRLGSTDTQYF
size: .; J: TRBJ1-2; V: TRBV5-6; CDR3: CASSSKTLTGQYTF